The 32 T cell receptor beta chains reported below all come from one sample, sequenced in a study of cytomegalovirus exposure and HLA in healthy donors. The PCR made use of 60 Vbeta and 13 Jbeta primers. The repertoire was sequenced with immunoSEQ multiplex PCR; TCRdb's copy has only in-frame clones and lacks some. The repertoire holds 100,000 to 150,000 clones, with over 60% as singletons. The sequenced sample was PBMCs. All receptors come from a male donor in good health and CMV-seropositive.

The J gene is TRBJ2-3, the V gene TRBV27, with 7 bases matching TRBD2. With 4 bases clipped from V and 0 bases from J, the junction kept 1 base outside the gene matches. The CDR3 contains 14 residues. From germline, CDR1 is MNHEY and CDR2 SMNVEV (reference sequence). CDR3 sequence: CASSWTRSTDTQYF. In DNA form, the CDR3 reads TGTGCCAGCAGTTGGACTAGAAGCACAGATACGCAGTATTTT.

The CDR3 loop reads CASRTLGGRYEQYF. The CDR3 nucleotides read TGTGCCAGCAGAACCTTGGGGGGTAGGTACGAGCAGTACTTC. This rearrangement joins TRBV28 to TRBJ2-7; D is perhaps TRBD2 (6 bases). The CDR3 loop spans 14 amino acids. The V end lost 6 bases, the J end lost 4 bases, and 16 bases lay between the germline ends. Germline values: CDR1 MDHEN, CDR2 SYDVKM. Looking up the rest from reference TRBV28 and TRBJ2-7 gives the full variable domain: DVKVTQSSRYLVKRTGEKVFLECVQDMDHENMFWYRQDPGLGLRLIYFSYDVKMKEKGDIPEGYSVSREKKERFSLILESASTNQTSMYLCASRTLGGRYEQYFGPGTRLTVT.

With respect to this clone: Other DNA sequences from this sample encode an identical CDR3 as well. V and J are TRBV18 and TRBJ2-2; D is unclear. The germline V gene encodes CDR1 KGHSH and CDR2 LQKENI. The ends were cut back, 0 bases at V and 6 bases at J, with 5 bases in the middle. The CDR3 length is 13 residues. The CDR3 reads CASSPPSSGELFF. CDR3 nucleotides: TGTGCCAGCTCACCACCGAGTTCCGGGGAGCTGTTTTTT. The entire variable domain, with the rest obtained from reference TRBV18 and TRBJ2-2, is as follows: NAGVMQNPRHLVRRRGQEARLRCSPMKGHSHVYWYRQLPEEGLKFMVYLQKENIIDESGMPKERFSAEFPKEGPSILRIQQVVRGDSAAYFCASSPPSSGELFFGEGSRLTVL.

The chain couples TRBV7-2 to TRBJ1-3; a possible D gene is TRBD1 (5 bases). Looked up from germline, CDR1 is SGHTA and CDR2 is FQGNSA. V was trimmed by 4 bases and J by 0 bases, leaving 10 bases between them. The CDR3 sequence is 15 residues long. The chain's CDR3 is CASSSPTVSGNTIYF. DNA for the CDR3: TGTGCCAGCAGCTCCCCGACAGTCTCTGGAAACACCATATATTTT.

This chain uses TRBV10-3 with TRBJ1-1; maybe TRBD1 (5 bases). V dropped 6 bases and J dropped 1 base, with 12 bases sitting between them. Germline-derived CDR1 and CDR2 are ENHRY and SYGVKD. The length of the CDR3 is 14 residues. This chain's CDR3 is CAISDRQPNTEAFF. For the CDR3, the DNA is TGTGCCATCAGCGACCGACAGCCGAACACTGAAGCTTTCTTT.

The DNA for the CDR3 is TGTGCCAGTACCCCAAGCGGGGGGACCTACAATGAGCAGTTCTTC. It specifies CASTPSGGTYNEQFF. V usage is TRBV19 and J usage is TRBJ2-1; TRBD2 agrees at 9 bases. The CDR3 covers 15 residues. Germline-derived CDR1 and CDR2 are LNHDA and SQIVND (reference sequence). V was pared by 7 bases and J by 2 bases, with 6 bases of the junction left unmatched.

The chain uses TRBV28 and TRBJ1-2, with TRBD1 matching 8 bases. Germline assignment: CDR1 MDHEN and CDR2 SYDVKM. This CDR3 comprises 13 residues. With 8 bases clipped from V and 8 bases from J, the junction kept 10 bases outside the gene matches. This chain's CDR3 is CASFLGSGGGYTF. The CDR3 DNA is TGTGCCAGCTTCCTAGGGTCAGGGGGCGGCTACACCTTC.

As to this clone: An end of the junction does not agree with germline; a read error may underlie this. The chain joins TRBV7-9 to TRBJ1-4; 8 positions match TRBD1. This CDR3 spans 15 amino acids. CDR1 SEHNR and CDR2 FQNEAQ come from the germline V gene (reference sequence). CDR3 nucleotides: TGTTCCAGCAGCCCCCTCGGACAGGGTAATGAAAAACTGTTTTTT. Residues: CSSSPLGQGNEKLFF.

The chain employs TRBV29-1 and TRBJ2-5, with D uncertain. Germline loops: CDR1 SQVTM, CDR2 ANQGSEA. The CDR3 covers 11 residues. V gave up 7 bases and J gave up 5 bases, with 11 bases separating them. CDR3 in amino acids: CSDATTETQYF. The CDR3 DNA is TGCAGCGATGCCACAACGGAGACCCAGTACTTC.

This chain joins TRBV10-3 and TRBJ2-7; 13 bases agree with TRBD2. This CDR3 is 15 amino acids long. Germline V gene data show CDR1 as ENHRY and CDR2 as SYGVKD. The V segment lost 3 bases and the J segment 2 bases; nucleotides outside the gene matches: 1. As DNA, the CDR3 is TGTGCCATCAGTGAAGGACTAGCGGGGGCCTACGAGCAGTACTTC. It specifies CAISEGLAGAYEQYF.

This chain links TRBV28 with TRBJ2-7; 14 bases line up with TRBD2. With 6 bases clipped from V and 5 bases from J, the junction kept 15 bases outside the gene matches. The CDR3 consists of 18 residues. In germline, CDR1 is MDHEN, CDR2 SYDVKM. DNA for the CDR3: TGTGCCAGCAGGCCACGACTAGCGGGAGGGGCTAACTTCCACGAGCAGTACTTC. It translates to CASRPRLAGGANFHEQYF.

The chain has TRBV29-1 and TRBJ2-7; 13 positions match TRBD2. With V trimmed by 7 bases and J by 5 bases, 8 bases remained unmatched. This CDR3 spans 14 amino acids. Germline assignment: CDR1 SQVTM and CDR2 ANQGSEA. CDR3 coding DNA: TGCAGCGCCCGGACTAGCGGGAGAGTCGACGAGCAGTACTTC. It codes for CSARTSGRVDEQYF.

With regard to this clone: One end of the junction varies from germline; a read error may be responsible. The same CDR3 arises from other DNA sequences in this sample as well. V is TRBV2 and J is TRBJ2-1; TRBD2 is a possible D gene (6 bases). CDR1 is SNHLY and CDR2 is FYNNEI in the germline V gene. This CDR3 has 15 residues. The CDR3 region is CASSGEVSTYNEQFF. CDR3 DNA sequence: TGTGCCAGCAGTGGGGAGGTCAGCACCTACAACGAGCAGTTCTTC.

V usage is TRBV27 and J usage is TRBJ2-7; D might be TRBD1 (6 bases). Germline V gives CDR1 MNHEY, CDR2 SMNVEV (reference sequence). Trimming left V 3 bases short and J 5 bases short, with 8 bases between. This CDR3 is built from 12 residues. DNA for the CDR3: TGTGCCAGCAGTTTCAGGGGAAACGAGCAGTACTTC. Encoded protein: CASSFRGNEQYF.

In its sample, this clone was seen a few times. The chain links TRBV19 to TRBJ2-7; 7 bases agree with TRBD1. V lost 9 bases to trimming and J lost 2 bases; unmatched junction nucleotides: 7. Germline values: CDR1 LNHDA, CDR2 SQIVND (reference sequence). The CDR3 contains 13 residues. The CDR3 reads CASSSGTAYEQYF. The DNA of the CDR3 is TGTGCCAGCTCTTCCGGGACAGCCTACGAGCAGTACTTC.

This clone was recorded only once. The V call is TRBV7-8, the J call TRBJ1-3, with a tentative D call TRBD1 (5 bases). V was trimmed by 0 bases and J by 3 bases, leaving 9 bases between them. The CDR3 has 15 amino acids. Germline CDR1 is SGHVS and CDR2 is FQNEAQ. The CDR3 bases are TGTGCCAGCAGCTTAGCTGCAGGGATTGGAAACACCATATATTTT. This gives the protein CASSLAAGIGNTIYF.

The CDR3 loop reads CASSPGIQETQYF. In nucleotides, the CDR3 is TGTGCCAGCAGCCCAGGTATACAAGAGACCCAGTACTTC. This chain connects TRBV7-9 to TRBJ2-5; no clear D gene. CDR3 length equals 13 residues. With 5 bases removed from V and 2 bases from J, the gap between germline ends came to 9 bases. Germline V gene sequence: CDR1 SEHNR, CDR2 FQNEAQ (reference sequence).

The chain combines TRBV29-1 with TRBJ1-1; possible D gene TRBD1, 5 bases. The CDR3 runs 10 residues. Per germline, CDR1 SQVTM and CDR2 ANQGSEA. CDR3 residues: CSWGVPEAFF. The CDR3 DNA reads as TGCAGTTGGGGGGTACCTGAAGCTTTCTTT.

The chain links TRBV27 to TRBJ1-2; TRBD1 matches 8 bases. The CDR3 extends over 14 amino acids. V lost 6 bases to trimming and J lost 2 bases; unmatched junction nucleotides: 5. CDR1 and CDR2 from the germline V gene are MNHEY and SMNVEV (reference sequence). DNA of the CDR3: TGTGCCAGCAGGAAGACAGGGGCCAACTATGGCTACACCTTC. Translation gives CASRKTGANYGYTF.

This clone was counted between two and nine times. V and J are TRBV7-2 and TRBJ1-6, with 9 bases fitting TRBD1. The V segment lost 6 bases and the J segment 7 bases; nucleotides outside the gene matches: 10. This CDR3 has 16 residues. In germline, CDR1 is SGHTA, CDR2 FQGNSA. CDR3 region: CASSSGPGQGNSPLHF. DNA of the CDR3: TGTGCCAGCAGTTCAGGTCCCGGACAGGGGAATTCACCCCTCCACTTT. The whole variable domain, filled in from reference TRBV7-2 and TRBJ1-6, reads GAGVSQSPSNKVTEKGKDVELRCDPISGHTALYWYRQSLGQGLEFLIYFQGNSAPDKSGLPSDRFSAERTGGSVSTLTIQRTQQEDSAVYLCASSSGPGQGNSPLHFGNGTRLTVT.

This chain connects TRBV7-2 to TRBJ1-1; D is perhaps TRBD1 (6 bases). Deletions cut 1 base from V and 2 bases from J, with 11 bases between. Germline CDR1 and CDR2: SGHTA and FQGNSA. The CDR3 covers 15 residues. CDR3 protein: CASSLGGHPNTEAFF. The CDR3 DNA reads TGTGCCAGCAGCTTAGGGGGACATCCAAACACTGAAGCTTTCTTT. Variable domain in full (rest from reference TRBV7-2 and TRBJ1-1): GAGVSQSPSNKVTEKGKDVELRCDPISGHTALYWYRQSLGQGLEFLIYFQGNSAPDKSGLPSDRFSAERTGGSVSTLTIQRTQQEDSAVYLCASSLGGHPNTEAFFGQGTRLTVV.

The V and J genes are TRBV27 and TRBJ2-1, with a tentative D call TRBD1 (5 bases). Germline V gene sequence: CDR1 MNHEY, CDR2 SMNVEV (reference sequence). Trimming pared 2 bases from V and 2 bases from J, leaving 10 bases between. The CDR3 is 15 residues long. CDR3 amino acids: CASSLQGLPYNEQFF. The CDR3 DNA sequence: TGTGCCAGCAGTTTACAGGGTCTCCCCTACAATGAGCAGTTCTTC.

This chain uses TRBV6-1 with TRBJ1-2, with D perhaps matching TRBD1 (6 bases). Per the germline V gene, CDR1 is MNHNS and CDR2 is SASEGT. V lost 5 bases to trimming and J lost 4 bases, with 14 bases between them. The CDR3 extends over 14 amino acids. The CDR3 bases are TGTGCCAGCAGTCAGACAGGTTGGGGCTATGGCTACACCTTC. Protein sequence: CASSQTGWGYGYTF.

The rearrangement uses TRBV29-1 and TRBJ1-5; D might be TRBD1 (5 bases). Germline-derived CDR1 and CDR2 are SQVTM and ANQGSEA. This CDR3 is 13 amino acids long. V lost 3 bases, J lost 7 bases, and 13 bases lay in between. This CDR3 reads CSVDGGEGQPQHF. CDR3 bases: TGCAGCGTTGACGGGGGTGAGGGGCAGCCCCAGCATTTT. The entire variable domain, with the rest obtained from reference TRBV29-1 and TRBJ1-5, is as follows: SAVISQKPSRDICQRGTSLTIQCQVDSQVTMMFWYRQQPGQSLTLIATANQGSEATYESGFVIDKFPISRPNLTFSTLTVSNMSPEDSSIYLCSVDGGEGQPQHFGDGTRLSIL.

The rearrangement links TRBV5-4 to TRBJ2-4; weak D call: TRBD1 (6 bases). The V end lost 0 bases, the J end lost 6 bases, and 16 bases lay between the germline ends. The CDR3 loop spans 16 amino acids. From germline, CDR1 is SGHNT and CDR2 YYREEE (reference sequence). CDR3 sequence: CASSLEQGISGNIQYF. As DNA, the CDR3 is TGTGCCAGCAGCTTGGAACAGGGTATCAGTGGAAACATTCAGTACTTC.

This clone showed up just once. The germline gene is not matched at one end of the junction; a read error may be the cause. This chain uses TRBV5-4 with TRBJ2-2; a possible D gene is TRBD1 (7 bases). The germline gives CDR1 SGHNT, CDR2 YYREEE (reference sequence). The CDR3 has 12 amino acids. Here the CDR3 reads CASSLVRGELFF. DNA of the CDR3: TGTGCCAGCAGCTTGGTCAGGGGGGAACTGTTTTTT.

The count of this clone is one. The chain employs TRBV2 and TRBJ1-2; D might be TRBD1 (5 bases). Trimming stripped 3 bases from V and 8 bases from J, with 10 bases between. This CDR3 is 12 amino acids long. The germline gives CDR1 SNHLY, CDR2 FYNNEI. The CDR3 sequence is CASSDRQGGYTF. In DNA form, the CDR3 reads TGTGCCAGCAGTGACAGGCAGGGCGGCTACACCTTC.

The V gene is TRBV6-5, the J gene TRBJ1-6, with D possibly TRBD1 on 5 matching bases. Trimming cost V 7 bases and J 7 bases, with 11 bases left between them. The CDR3 spans 13 residues. The germline V gene has CDR1 MNHEY and CDR2 SVGAGI. CDR3 in DNA: TGTGCCAGCACGGGACTGGTAAATTCACCCCTCCACTTT. Amino acids: CASTGLVNSPLHF.

This chain links TRBV27 with TRBJ2-7; tentative D call: TRBD1 (6 bases). The germline V gene encodes CDR1 MNHEY and CDR2 SMNVEV (reference sequence). The CDR3 has 14 residues. V was cut by 5 bases and J by 0 bases, with 11 bases left in between. Written as DNA, the CDR3 is TGTGCCAGCAGTCCCAGACAGGACTCCTACGAGCAGTACTTC. As protein: CASSPRQDSYEQYF.

The chain uses TRBV5-1 and TRBJ2-5, with 7 nucleotides matching TRBD2. The germline gives CDR1 SGHRS, CDR2 YFSETQ. This CDR3 is 15 amino acids long. V lost 4 bases, J lost 1 base, and 7 bases stayed unmatched. This CDR3 is CASSGGGTVQETQYF. The CDR3 DNA reads TGCGCCAGCAGCGGCGGGGGTACGGTCCAAGAGACCCAGTACTTC.

V is TRBV5-4 and J is TRBJ2-5, with D unclear. This CDR3 spans 13 amino acids. Trimming left V 1 base short and J 5 bases short, with 9 bases between. Germline loops: CDR1 SGHNT, CDR2 YYREEE (reference sequence). CDR3 amino acids: CASSLYGRETQYF. The CDR3 DNA follows: TGTGCCAGCAGCTTGTACGGTCGGGAGACCCAGTACTTC. The variable domain in full, with the rest retrieved from reference TRBV5-4 and TRBJ2-5, is ETGVTQSPTHLIKTRGQQVTLRCSSQSGHNTVSWYQQALGQGPQFIFQYYREEENGRGNFPPRFSGLQFPNYSSELNVNALELDDSALYLCASSLYGRETQYFGPGTRLLVL.

The chain couples TRBV9 to TRBJ1-1; the D gene is possibly TRBD1 (6 bases). This CDR3 contains 13 residues. Trimming pared 3 bases from V and 3 bases from J, leaving 9 bases between. Germline lookup yields CDR1 SGDLS and CDR2 YYNGEE. CDR3 nucleotides: TGTGCCAGCAGCGGGGACACGGACACTGAAGCTTTCTTT. This sequence encodes CASSGDTDTEAFF.